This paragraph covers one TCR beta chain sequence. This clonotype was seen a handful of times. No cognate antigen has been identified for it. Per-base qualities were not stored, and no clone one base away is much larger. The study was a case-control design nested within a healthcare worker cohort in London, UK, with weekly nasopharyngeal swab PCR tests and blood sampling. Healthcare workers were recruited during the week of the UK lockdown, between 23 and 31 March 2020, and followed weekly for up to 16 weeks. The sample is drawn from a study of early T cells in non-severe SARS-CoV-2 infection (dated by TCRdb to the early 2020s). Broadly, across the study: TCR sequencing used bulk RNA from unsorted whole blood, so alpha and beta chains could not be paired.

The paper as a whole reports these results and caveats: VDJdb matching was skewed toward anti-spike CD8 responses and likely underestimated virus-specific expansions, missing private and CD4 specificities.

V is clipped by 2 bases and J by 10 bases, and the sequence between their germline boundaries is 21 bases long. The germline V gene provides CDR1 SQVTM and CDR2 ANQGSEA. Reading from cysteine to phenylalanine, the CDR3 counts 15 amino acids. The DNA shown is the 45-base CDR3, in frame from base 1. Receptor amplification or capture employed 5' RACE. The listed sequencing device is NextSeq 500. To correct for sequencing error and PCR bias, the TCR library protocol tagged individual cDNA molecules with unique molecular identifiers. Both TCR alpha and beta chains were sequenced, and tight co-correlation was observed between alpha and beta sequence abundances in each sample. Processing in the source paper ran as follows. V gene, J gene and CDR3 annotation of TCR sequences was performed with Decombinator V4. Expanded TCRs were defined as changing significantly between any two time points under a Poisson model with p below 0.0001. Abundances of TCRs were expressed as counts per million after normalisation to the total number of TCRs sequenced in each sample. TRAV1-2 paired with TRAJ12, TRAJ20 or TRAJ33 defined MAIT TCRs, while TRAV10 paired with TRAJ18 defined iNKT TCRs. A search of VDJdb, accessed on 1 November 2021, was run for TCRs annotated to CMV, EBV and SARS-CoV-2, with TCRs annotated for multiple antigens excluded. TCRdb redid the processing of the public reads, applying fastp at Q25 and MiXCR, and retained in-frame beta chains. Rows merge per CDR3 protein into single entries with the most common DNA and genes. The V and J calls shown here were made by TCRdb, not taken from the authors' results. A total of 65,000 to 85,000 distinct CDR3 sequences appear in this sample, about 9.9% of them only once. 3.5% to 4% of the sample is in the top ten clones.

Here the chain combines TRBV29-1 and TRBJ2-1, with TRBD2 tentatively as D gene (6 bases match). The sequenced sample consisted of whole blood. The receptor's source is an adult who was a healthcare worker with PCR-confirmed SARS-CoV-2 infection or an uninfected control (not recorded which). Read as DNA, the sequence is TGCAGCGTTGAACGGGGACTTCCAGGGATAGGGGAGCAGTTCTTC. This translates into CSVERGLPGIGEQFF.